The 7 T cell receptor beta chains presented below share a single source sample, sequenced in a study of T cells in Graves' hyperthyroidism and ophthalmopathy. Amplification of TCR beta CDR3 regions used RNA as the template. During a first-round RT-PCR of the TCR CDR3, the HTBI primer set was used. TCRdb fed the multiplex PCR reads into MiXCR, producing one record per CDR3 protein. This sample yields approximately 490,000 distinct CDR3 sequences, of which 22% are seen a single time; approximately 54% belongs to the top ten. Sequencing was done on a sample of blood. The receptors stem from a woman aged 70-85 years with Graves' ophthalmopathy.

This clonotype has more than one count but fewer than ten. In nucleotides, the CDR3 is TGTGCCAGCAGCAAACTTCAAGGACGGAACTCCTACGAGCAGTACTTC. Amino acids: CASSKLQGRNSYEQYF. This chain connects TRBV12-3 or TRBV12-4 to TRBJ2-7; D unresolved. This CDR3 spans 16 amino acids. The germline V and J ends were trimmed by 6 bases and 0 bases, with 18 bases remaining between them.

This chain links TRBV28 with TRBJ2-2; possible D gene TRBD1, 6 bases. V was shortened by 10 bases and J by 5 bases, with 17 bases between the two germline ends. This CDR3 is 14 amino acids long. Per the germline V gene, CDR1 is MDHEN and CDR2 is SYDVKM. The CDR3: CANSSGQWTGELFF. As DNA, the CDR3 is TGTGCCAACAGCTCCGGACAGTGGACCGGGGAGCTGTTTTTT.

The chain joins TRBV20-1 to TRBJ1-6; 7 bases map to TRBD1. Trimming took 6 bases from V and 0 from J; bases not matched to a gene: 5. The CDR3 contains 15 residues. Germline assignment: CDR1 DFQATT and CDR2 SNEGSKA (reference sequence). The CDR3: CSAAGQSSYNSPLHF. The CDR3 DNA reads as TGCAGTGCCGCGGGACAGAGCTCCTATAATTCACCCCTCCACTTT.

The table lists this clonotype with many counts. V is TRBV28 and J is TRBJ2-3; 10 bases are shared with TRBD2. Trimming at V came to 5 bases and at J to 8 bases, leaving 7 bases not matched to a gene. In germline, CDR1 is MDHEN, CDR2 SYDVKM. CDR3 size: 14 residues. The CDR3: CASSEVAGGRTQYF. As DNA, the CDR3 is TGTGCCAGCAGTGAGGTAGCGGGAGGTCGTACGCAGTATTTT.

With respect to this clonotype: One end of the junction does not line up with germline, which may come from a read error. The rearrangement joins TRBV10-1 to TRBJ2-5; D not resolved. The germline V gene has CDR1 WNHNN and CDR2 SYGVQD (reference sequence). This CDR3 region has 12 residues. The CDR3 DNA follows: TGCGCCAGCAATGAGAACTTAGAGACCCAGTACTTC. Encoded protein: CASNENLETQYF.

This clonotype was seen a handful of times. The V and J genes are TRBV9 and TRBJ2-5; TRBD2 matches at 9 bases. The CDR3 totals 13 residues. V lost 3 bases to trimming and J lost 8 bases; unmatched junction nucleotides: 5. Per the germline V gene, CDR1 is SGDLS and CDR2 is YYNGEE. The CDR3 DNA sequence: TGTGCCAGCAGCGCTAGCGGGGACGGAACCCAGTACTTC. Translating it yields CASSASGDGTQYF.

In its sample, this clonotype was seen a few times. V is TRBV14 and J is TRBJ2-5; D ambiguous. Germline assignment: CDR1 SGHDN and CDR2 FVKESK. This CDR3 is built from 15 residues. The V end lost 3 bases, the J end lost 4 bases, and 15 bases lay between the germline ends. This CDR3 reads CASSQDAPAGETQYF. CDR3 nucleotide sequence: TGTGCCAGCAGCCAGGATGCACCCGCAGGAGAGACCCAGTACTTC.